This T cell receptor (beta chain) was found in a study of cytomegalovirus exposure and HLA in healthy donors. Overall study context: Genotyping of more than 300 donors showed that approximately 83% belonged to the Caucasian-associated ancestry cluster.

This PCR relied on a set of 60 Vbeta primers and 13 Jbeta primers. Here immunoSEQ multiplex PCR was the method, and the copy in TCRdb shows in-frame clones only, minus some. The data show about 190,000 clones, about 86% seen once. V dropped 4 bases and J dropped 0; count of bases not matched to a gene: 6. This CDR3 comprises 16 residues. CDR1 and CDR2 (germline): KGHSH, LQKENI. This chain uses TRBV18 with TRBJ2-1, with 7 bases lining up with TRBD2. The origin of this receptor is a middle-aged man in good health and CMV-seropositive. Sequencing was done on a sample of PBMCs. The CDR3 DNA sequence: TGTGCCAGCTCACGTTCTAGCGGCTACTCCTACAATGAGCAGTTCTTC. It is translated as CASSRSSGYSYNEQFF.